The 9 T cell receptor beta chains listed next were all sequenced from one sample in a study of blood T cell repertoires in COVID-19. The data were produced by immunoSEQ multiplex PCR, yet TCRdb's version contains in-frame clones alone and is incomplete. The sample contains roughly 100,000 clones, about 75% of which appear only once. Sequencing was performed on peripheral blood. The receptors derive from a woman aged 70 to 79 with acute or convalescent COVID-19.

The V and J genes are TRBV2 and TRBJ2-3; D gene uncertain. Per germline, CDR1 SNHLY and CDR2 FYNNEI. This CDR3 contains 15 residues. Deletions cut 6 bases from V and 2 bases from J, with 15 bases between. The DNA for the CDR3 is TGTGCCAGCAGACAGAGCCATTCAGTCACAGATACGCAGTATTTT. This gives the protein CASRQSHSVTDTQYF.

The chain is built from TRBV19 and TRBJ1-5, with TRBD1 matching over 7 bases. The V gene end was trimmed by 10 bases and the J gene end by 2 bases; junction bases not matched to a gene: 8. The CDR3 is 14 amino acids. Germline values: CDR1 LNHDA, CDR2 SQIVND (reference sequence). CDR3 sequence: CATTQGQGNQPQHF. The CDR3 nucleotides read TGTGCCACCACCCAAGGACAGGGCAATCAGCCCCAGCATTTT.

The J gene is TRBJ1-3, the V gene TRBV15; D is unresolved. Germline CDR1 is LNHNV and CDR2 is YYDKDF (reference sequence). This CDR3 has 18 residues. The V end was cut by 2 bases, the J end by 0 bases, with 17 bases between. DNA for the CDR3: TGTGCCACCAGCAGAATCCCGGTTACCCCCCTCTCTGGAAACACCATATATTTT. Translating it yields CATSRIPVTPLSGNTIYF.

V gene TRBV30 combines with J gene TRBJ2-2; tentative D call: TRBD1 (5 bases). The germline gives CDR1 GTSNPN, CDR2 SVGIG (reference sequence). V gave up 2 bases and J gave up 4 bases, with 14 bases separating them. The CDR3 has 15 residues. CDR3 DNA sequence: TGTGCCTGGAGTCTGCAGGGTACAATCACCGGGGAGCTGTTTTTT. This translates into CAWSLQGTITGELFF.

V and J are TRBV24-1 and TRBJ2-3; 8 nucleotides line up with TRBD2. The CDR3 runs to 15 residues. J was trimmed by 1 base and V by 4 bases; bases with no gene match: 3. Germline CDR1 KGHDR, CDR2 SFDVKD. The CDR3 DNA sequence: TGTGCCACCAGTGACGGTAGCGGGGGCACAGATACGCAGTATTTT. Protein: CATSDGSGGTDTQYF.

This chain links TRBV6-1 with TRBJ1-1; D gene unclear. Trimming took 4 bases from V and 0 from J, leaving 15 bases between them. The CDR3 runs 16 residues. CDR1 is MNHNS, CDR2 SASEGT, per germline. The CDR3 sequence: CASSAYSTFMNTEAFF. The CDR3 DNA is TGTGCCAGCAGTGCATATTCGACATTCATGAACACTGAAGCTTTCTTT.

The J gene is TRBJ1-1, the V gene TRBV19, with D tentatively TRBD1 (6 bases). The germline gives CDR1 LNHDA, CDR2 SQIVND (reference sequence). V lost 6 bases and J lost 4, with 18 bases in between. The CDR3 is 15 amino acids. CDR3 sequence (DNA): TGTGCCAGTAGGATCCTAACAGGGAGAGGCACTGAAGCTTTCTTT. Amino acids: CASRILTGRGTEAFF.

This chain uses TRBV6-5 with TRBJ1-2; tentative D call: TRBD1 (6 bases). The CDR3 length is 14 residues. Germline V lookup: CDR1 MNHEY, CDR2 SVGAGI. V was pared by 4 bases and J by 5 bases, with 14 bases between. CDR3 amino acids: CASSSGTLPYGYTF. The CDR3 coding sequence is TGTGCCAGCAGTTCCGGGACACTACCATATGGCTACACCTTC.

The DNA for the CDR3 is TGTGCCTGGAAAGAGGGCAGACAGGCCTACGAGCAGTACTTC. It yields the protein CAWKEGRQAYEQYF. This chain joins TRBV30 and TRBJ2-7; D is perhaps TRBD1 (6 bases). The germline gives CDR1 GTSNPN, CDR2 SVGIG (reference sequence). Trimming took 4 bases from V and 2 from J, leaving 15 bases between them. There are 14 residues in the CDR3.